A selection of T cell receptor beta chains follows, all from one sample in a study of cytomegalovirus exposure and HLA in healthy donors. Sequencing used immunoSEQ multiplex PCR; TCRdb keeps in-frame clones, though not all of them. Of about 200,000 clones in the sample, about 80% are singletons; the top ten hold 1.5% to 2%. The sample taken for sequencing was PBMCs. These receptors were obtained from a man aged 30 to 45 in good health and CMV-seronegative. CDR3s include the opening cysteine and the closing phenylalanine or tryptophan. D genes are given only for firm matches. For some rows the clone size is stated as once, few or many, or as a class when expanded; others skip it.

d_gene | j_gene | v_gene | abundance | CDR3aa | CDR3nt
. | TRBJ2-7 | TRBV7-9 | . | CASSSRGGAQFEQYF | TGTGCCAGCAGCTCAAGAGGAGGGGCGCAGTTCGAGCAGTACTTC
. | TRBJ2-5 | TRBV2 | . | CASYGGETQYF | TGTGCCAGCTACGGGGGAGAGACCCAGTACTTC
. | TRBJ1-2 | TRBV28 | . | CASSGVREGYGYTF | TGTGCCAGCAGTGGCGTTAGGGAGGGCTATGGCTACACCTTC
. | TRBJ2-7 | TRBV5-6 | . | CASSFGTPVGYEQYF | TGTGCCAGCAGCTTCGGGACTCCCGTCGGGTACGAGCAGTACTTC
. | TRBJ2-2 | TRBV7-9 | . | CASSSNTGELFF | TGTGCCAGCAGCTCAAACACCGGGGAGCTGTTTTTT
. | TRBJ1-5 | TRBV10-3 | . | CAISESKVRSNQPQHF | TGTGCCATCAGTGAGTCGAAGGTCAGGTCCAATCAGCCCCAGCATTTT
TRBD2 | TRBJ2-5 | TRBV28 | . | CASSPGLAGGFGETQYF | TGTGCCAGCAGTCCGGGACTAGCGGGAGGCTTTGGGGAGACCCAGTACTTC
TRBD1 | TRBJ2-3 | TRBV7-9 | . | CASSFPGQGYTQYF | TGTGCCAGCAGCTTTCCGGGACAGGGATATACGCAGTATTTT
TRBD1 | TRBJ2-3 | TRBV2 | . | CASSVTGGFGTDTQYF | TGTGCCAGCAGTGTGACAGGGGGCTTTGGCACAGATACGCAGTATTTT
. | TRBJ1-4 | TRBV6-5 | . | CASSYAGNEKLFF | TGTGCCAGCAGTTACGCGGGGAATGAAAAACTGTTTTTT
TRBD1 | TRBJ1-5 | TRBV7-9 | . | CASSLRGTDSNQPQHF | TGTGCCAGCAGCCTCCGAGGGACAGATAGCAATCAGCCCCAGCATTTT
TRBD1 | TRBJ1-1 | TRBV7-9 | . | CASSLQGLANTEAFF | TGTGCCAGCAGTTTACAGGGGCTGGCGAACACTGAAGCTTTCTTT
TRBD2 | TRBJ2-3 | TRBV5-1 | . | CASSSLTSGSTDTQYF | TGCGCCAGCAGCTCCCTAACTAGCGGGAGCACAGATACGCAGTATTTT
. | TRBJ2-3 | TRBV28 | . | CASSFVGPSEGDTQYF | TGTGCCAGCAGTTTCGTGGGCCCCTCCGAGGGAGATACGCAGTATTTT
. | TRBJ2-7 | TRBV6-5 | . | CASKGDPWDEQYF | TGTGCCAGCAAGGGGGATCCCTGGGACGAGCAGTACTTC
. | TRBJ1-1 | TRBV4-1 | few | CASSQERYTEAFF | TGCGCCAGCAGCCAAGAGAGGTACACTGAAGCTTTCTTT
TRBD1 | TRBJ2-7 | TRBV7-2 | . | CASSYNRGPYEQYF | TGTGCCAGCAGCTATAACAGGGGACCCTACGAGCAGTACTTC
. | TRBJ1-5 | TRBV15 | . | CATSRGSGSGPPQHF | TGTGCCACCAGCAGAGGGAGCGGTTCAGGTCCGCCCCAGCATTTT
. | TRBJ2-5 | TRBV14 | . | CASSQLGEETQYF | TGTGCCAGCAGCCAGCTAGGGGAAGAGACCCAGTACTTC
. | TRBJ2-7 | TRBV19 | . | CASSIGRQSSYEQYF | TGTGCCAGTAGTATAGGCCGACAAAGCTCCTACGAGCAGTACTTC
. | TRBJ2-7 | TRBV27 | few | CASSRDRRASSYEQYF | TGTGCCAGCAGCAGAGACAGAAGAGCTAGCTCCTACGAGCAGTACTTC
TRBD1 | TRBJ1-2 | TRBV10-3 | . | CAIRANTGDPRYGYTF | TGTGCCATCAGAGCCAACACAGGGGACCCACGCTATGGCTACACCTTC
. | TRBJ2-7 | TRBV19 | . | CASSTWRDQPYEQYF | TGTGCCAGTAGTACGTGGCGGGACCAACCCTACGAGCAGTACTTC
TRBD2 | TRBJ2-5 | TRBV9 | . | CASSVDSGGRQETQYF | TGTGCCAGCAGCGTAGATTCGGGAGGAAGACAAGAGACCCAGTACTTC
. | TRBJ2-7 | TRBV7-9 | . | CASSFRQGGYEQYF | TGTGCCAGCAGCTTTAGGCAGGGTGGATACGAGCAGTACTTC
. | TRBJ2-2 | TRBV9 | . | CASSAGGTGELFF | TGTGCCAGCAGCGCCGGAGGTACCGGGGAGCTGTTTTTT
. | TRBJ1-2 | TRBV19 | . | CASSAQLGHGYTF | TGTGCCAGTAGTGCGCAGTTGGGCCATGGCTACACCTTC
. | TRBJ1-2 | TRBV14 | . | CASSQDGGLPSGYAF | TGTGCCAGCAGCCAAGATGGGGGACTACCGTCTGGCTACGCCTTC
. | TRBJ2-3 | TRBV5-4 | . | CASSLELRAHVVDTQYF | TGTGCCAGCAGCTTGGAGCTGCGGGCGCACGTGGTCGATACGCAGTATTTT
. | TRBJ2-5 | TRBV28 | . | CASSSVSRWQETQYF | TGTGCCAGCAGTTCTGTGTCTCGGTGGCAAGAGACCCAGTACTTC
TRBD1 | TRBJ1-2 | TRBV6-5 | . | CASSRIGQGSGYTF | TGTGCCAGCAGTCGAATAGGACAGGGTTCTGGCTACACCTTC
TRBD1 | TRBJ1-5 | TRBV4-1 | . | CASSQTGGRNQPQHF | TGCGCCAGCAGCCAAACAGGGGGCAGGAATCAGCCCCAGCATTTT
. | TRBJ1-2 | TRBV28 | few | CASRDRPRGYTF | TGTGCCAGCCGCGACAGGCCCAGGGGCTACACCTTC
. | TRBJ2-7 | TRBV6-5 | . | CASSSDSYEQYF | TGTGCCAGCAGTTCCGACAGCTACGAGCAGTACTTC
TRBD1 | TRBJ1-3 | TRBV28 | . | CASSAGTGRFNGNTIYF | TGTGCCAGCAGTGCCGGGACAGGGAGATTTAACGGAAACACCATATATTTT
. | TRBJ1-4 | TRBV4-1 | . | CASSQVVSRGYEKLFF | TGCGCCAGCAGCCAAGTGGTAAGCCGCGGGTATGAAAAACTGTTTTTT
TRBD2 | TRBJ2-1 | TRBV7-9 | once | CASRSGTSGRAYNEQFF | TGTGCCAGCAGGTCCGGGACTAGCGGGAGGGCTTACAATGAGCAGTTCTTC
. | TRBJ2-5 | TRBV6-5 | . | CASSTRGSQYF | TGTGCCAGCAGTACTCGGGGATCACAGTACTTC
TRBD1 | TRBJ1-5 | TRBV28 | few | CASTGQGNQPQHF | TGTGCCAGCACCGGACAGGGTAATCAGCCCCAGCATTTT